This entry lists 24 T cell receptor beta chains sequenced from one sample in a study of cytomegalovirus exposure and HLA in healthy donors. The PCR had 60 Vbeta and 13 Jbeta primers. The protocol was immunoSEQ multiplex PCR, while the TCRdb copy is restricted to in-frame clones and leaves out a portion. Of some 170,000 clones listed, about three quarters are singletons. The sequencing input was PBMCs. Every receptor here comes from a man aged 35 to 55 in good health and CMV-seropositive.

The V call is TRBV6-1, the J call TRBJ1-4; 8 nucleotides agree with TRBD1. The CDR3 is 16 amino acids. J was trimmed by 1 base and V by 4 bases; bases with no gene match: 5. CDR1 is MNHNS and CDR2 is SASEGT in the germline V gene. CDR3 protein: CASSGGTGQTNEKLFF. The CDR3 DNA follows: TGTGCCAGCAGTGGGGGGACAGGCCAAACTAATGAAAAACTGTTTTTT.

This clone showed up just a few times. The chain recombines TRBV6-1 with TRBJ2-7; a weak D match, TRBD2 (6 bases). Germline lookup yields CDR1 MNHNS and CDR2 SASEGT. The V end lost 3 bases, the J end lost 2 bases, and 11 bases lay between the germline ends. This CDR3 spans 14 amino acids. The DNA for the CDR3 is TGTGCCAGCAGTGAGTCGGCGGGAACCTACGAGCAGTACTTC. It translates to CASSESAGTYEQYF.

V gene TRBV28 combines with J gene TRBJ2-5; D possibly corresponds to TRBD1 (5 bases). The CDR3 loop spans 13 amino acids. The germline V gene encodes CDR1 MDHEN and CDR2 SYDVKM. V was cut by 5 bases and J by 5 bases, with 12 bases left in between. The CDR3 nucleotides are TGTGCCAGCAGTCTAGGGGTGGAGGAGACCCAGTACTTC. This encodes CASSLGVEETQYF.

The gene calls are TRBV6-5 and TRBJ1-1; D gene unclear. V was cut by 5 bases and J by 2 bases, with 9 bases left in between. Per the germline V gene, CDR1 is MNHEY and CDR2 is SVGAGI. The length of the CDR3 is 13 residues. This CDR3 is CASSRLSNTEAFF. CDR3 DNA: TGTGCCAGCAGTCGACTGAGTAACACTGAAGCTTTCTTT.

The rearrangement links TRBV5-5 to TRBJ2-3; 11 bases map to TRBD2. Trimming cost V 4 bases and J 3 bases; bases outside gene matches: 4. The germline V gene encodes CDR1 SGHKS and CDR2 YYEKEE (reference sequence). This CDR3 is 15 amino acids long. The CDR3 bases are TGTGCCAGCAGCACTAGCGGGAGTGAGACAGATACGCAGTATTTT. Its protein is CASSTSGSETDTQYF.

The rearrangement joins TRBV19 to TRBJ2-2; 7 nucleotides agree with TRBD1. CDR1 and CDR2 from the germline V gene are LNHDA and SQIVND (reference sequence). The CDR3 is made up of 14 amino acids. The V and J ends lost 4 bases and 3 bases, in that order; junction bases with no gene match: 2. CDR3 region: CASSNTGDTGELFF. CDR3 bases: TGTGCCAGTAGTAACACAGGGGACACCGGGGAGCTGTTTTTT.

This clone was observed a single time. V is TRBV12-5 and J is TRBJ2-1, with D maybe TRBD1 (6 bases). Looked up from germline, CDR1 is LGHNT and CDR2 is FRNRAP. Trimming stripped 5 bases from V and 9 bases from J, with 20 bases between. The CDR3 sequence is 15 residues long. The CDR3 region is CASGNQGKGVFEQFF. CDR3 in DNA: TGTGCTAGTGGTAATCAGGGTAAGGGGGTTTTTGAGCAGTTCTTC.

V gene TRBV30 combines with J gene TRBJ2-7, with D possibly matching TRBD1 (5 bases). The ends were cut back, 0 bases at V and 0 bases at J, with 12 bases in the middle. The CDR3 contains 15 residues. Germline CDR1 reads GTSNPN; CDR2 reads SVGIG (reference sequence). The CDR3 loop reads CAWSVSGFSSYEQYF. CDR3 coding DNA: TGTGCCTGGAGTGTCTCAGGGTTCAGCTCCTACGAGCAGTACTTC.

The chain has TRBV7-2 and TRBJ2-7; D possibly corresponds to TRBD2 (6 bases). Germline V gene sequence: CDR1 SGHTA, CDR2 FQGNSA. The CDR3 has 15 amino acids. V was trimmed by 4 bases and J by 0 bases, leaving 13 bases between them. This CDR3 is CASSSPGTLSYEQYF. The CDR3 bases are TGTGCCAGCAGCTCCCCCGGGACTCTCTCCTACGAGCAGTACTTC.

The DNA for the CDR3 is TGTGCCAGCAAAACAGGCCAGAACTACGAGCAGTACTTC. It specifies CASKTGQNYEQYF. This chain joins TRBV28 and TRBJ2-7; D is perhaps TRBD1 (5 bases). In germline, CDR1 is MDHEN, CDR2 SYDVKM. V was shortened by 7 bases and J by 3 bases, with 13 bases between the two germline ends. The CDR3 covers 13 residues.

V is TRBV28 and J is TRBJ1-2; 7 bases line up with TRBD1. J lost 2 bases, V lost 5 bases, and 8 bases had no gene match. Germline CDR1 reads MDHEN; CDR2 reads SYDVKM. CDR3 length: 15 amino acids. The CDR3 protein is CASSPGDSDNYGYTF. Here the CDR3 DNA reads TGTGCCAGCAGTCCAGGGGACAGTGACAACTATGGCTACACCTTC.

CDR3 protein: CASKDRNYGYTF. The CDR3 DNA reads as TGTGCCAGCAAAGACAGAAACTATGGCTACACCTTC. V usage is TRBV6-1 and J usage is TRBJ1-2; a weak D match, TRBD1 (5 bases). Germline CDR1 reads MNHNS; CDR2 reads SASEGT. This CDR3 contains 12 residues. Trimming took off 7 bases at V and 2 bases at J, with 8 bases between the two ends.

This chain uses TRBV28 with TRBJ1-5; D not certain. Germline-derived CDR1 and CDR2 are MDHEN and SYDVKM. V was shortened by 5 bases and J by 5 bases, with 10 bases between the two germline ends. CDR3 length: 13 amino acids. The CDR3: CASSRGPYQPQHF. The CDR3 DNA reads TGTGCCAGCAGTCGAGGGCCATATCAGCCCCAGCATTTT.

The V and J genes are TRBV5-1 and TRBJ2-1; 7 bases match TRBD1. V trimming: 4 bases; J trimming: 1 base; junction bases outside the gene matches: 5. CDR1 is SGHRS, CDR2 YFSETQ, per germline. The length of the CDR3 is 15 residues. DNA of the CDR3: TGCGCCAGCAGCGAATTACAGGGGTCCTACAATGAGCAGTTCTTC. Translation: CASSELQGSYNEQFF.

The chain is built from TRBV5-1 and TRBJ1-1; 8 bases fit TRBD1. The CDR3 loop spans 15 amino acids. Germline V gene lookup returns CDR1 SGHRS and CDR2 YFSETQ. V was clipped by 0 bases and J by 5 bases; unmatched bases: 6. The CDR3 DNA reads TGCGCCAGCAGCTTGGAAGACAGGGGTTGGACTGAAGCTTTCTTT. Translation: CASSLEDRGWTEAFF.

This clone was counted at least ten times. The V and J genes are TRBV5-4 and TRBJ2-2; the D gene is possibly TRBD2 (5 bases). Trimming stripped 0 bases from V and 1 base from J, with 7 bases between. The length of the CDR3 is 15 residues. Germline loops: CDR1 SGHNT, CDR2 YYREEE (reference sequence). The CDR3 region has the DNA TGTGCCAGCAGCTTGGAGGACTGGAACACCGGGGAGCTGTTTTTT. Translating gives CASSLEDWNTGELFF.

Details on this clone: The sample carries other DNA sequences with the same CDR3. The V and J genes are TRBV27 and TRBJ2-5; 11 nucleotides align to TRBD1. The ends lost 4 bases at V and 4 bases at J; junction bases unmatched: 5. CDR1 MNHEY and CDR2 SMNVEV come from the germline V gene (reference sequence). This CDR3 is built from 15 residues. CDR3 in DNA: TGTGCCAGCAGTTCCGGGACAGGGGGAGCAGAGACCCAGTACTTC. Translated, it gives CASSSGTGGAETQYF.

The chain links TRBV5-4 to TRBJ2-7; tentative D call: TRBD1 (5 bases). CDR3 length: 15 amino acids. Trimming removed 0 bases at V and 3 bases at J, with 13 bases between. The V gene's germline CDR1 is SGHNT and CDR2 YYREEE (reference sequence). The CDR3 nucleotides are TGTGCCAGCAGCTTGGGAGGCCAGGGTGTCTACGAGCAGTACTTC. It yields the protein CASSLGGQGVYEQYF.

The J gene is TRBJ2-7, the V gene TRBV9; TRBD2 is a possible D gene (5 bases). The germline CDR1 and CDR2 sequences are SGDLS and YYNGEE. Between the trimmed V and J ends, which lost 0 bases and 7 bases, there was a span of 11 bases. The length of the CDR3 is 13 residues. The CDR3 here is CASSVDLPGEQYF. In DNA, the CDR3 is TGTGCCAGCAGCGTAGATCTTCCGGGGGAGCAGTACTTC.

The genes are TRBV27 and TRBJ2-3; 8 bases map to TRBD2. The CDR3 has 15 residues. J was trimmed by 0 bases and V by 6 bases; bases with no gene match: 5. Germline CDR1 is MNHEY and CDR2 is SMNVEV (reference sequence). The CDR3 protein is CASSQTSASTDTQYF. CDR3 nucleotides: TGTGCCAGCAGCCAGACTAGCGCTAGCACAGATACGCAGTATTTT.

The CDR3 loop reads CASSASAGGFIAEAFF. Here the CDR3 DNA reads TGTGCCAGCAGCGCCTCCGCGGGGGGGTTTATCGCTGAAGCTTTCTTT. The chain joins TRBV9 to TRBJ1-1; tentative D call: TRBD1 (5 bases). Germline V gene lookup returns CDR1 SGDLS and CDR2 YYNGEE. The CDR3 totals 16 residues. Deletions cut 3 bases from V and 6 bases from J, with 21 bases between.

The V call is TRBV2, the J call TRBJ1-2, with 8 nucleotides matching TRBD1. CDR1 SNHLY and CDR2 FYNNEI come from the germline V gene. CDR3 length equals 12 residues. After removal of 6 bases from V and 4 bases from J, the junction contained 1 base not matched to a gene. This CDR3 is CASSGQGYGYTF. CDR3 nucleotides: TGTGCCAGCAGCGGACAGGGCTATGGCTACACCTTC.

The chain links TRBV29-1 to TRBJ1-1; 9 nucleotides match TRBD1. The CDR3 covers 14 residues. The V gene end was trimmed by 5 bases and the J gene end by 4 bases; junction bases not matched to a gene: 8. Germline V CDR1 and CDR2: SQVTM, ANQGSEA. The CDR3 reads CSVSTGGRGTEAFF. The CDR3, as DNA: TGCAGCGTTTCGACAGGGGGACGGGGCACTGAAGCTTTCTTT.

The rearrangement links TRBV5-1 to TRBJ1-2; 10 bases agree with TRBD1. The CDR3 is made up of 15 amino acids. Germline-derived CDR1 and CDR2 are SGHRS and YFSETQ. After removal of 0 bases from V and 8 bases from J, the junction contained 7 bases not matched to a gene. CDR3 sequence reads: CASSLEGQGPGGYTF. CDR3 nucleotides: TGCGCCAGCAGCTTGGAGGGACAGGGGCCGGGCGGCTACACCTTC.